A single sample is the source of the 28 T cell receptor beta chains below, sequenced in a study of CD8+ T cells in alopecia areata. Following RNA extraction, reverse transcription yielded cDNA that acted as the sequencing template. The data were produced by immunoSEQ multiplex PCR, yet TCRdb's version contains in-frame clones alone and is incomplete. Of fewer than 200,000 clones in the sample, around 60% were seen once. The sample's treatment: oral pan-JAK inhibitor, 5-10 mg twice daily. The sample was CD4+ T cells sorted from blood, taken at week 24, from a patient treated with tofacitinib. The source is a human donor with alopecia areata.

This rearrangement joins TRBV13 to TRBJ1-5, with D unresolved. Trimming pared 1 base from V and 3 bases from J, leaving 4 bases between. Per germline, CDR1 PRHDT and CDR2 FYEKMQ (reference sequence). This CDR3 comprises 13 residues. DNA for the CDR3: TGTGCCAGCAGCTTAGTCTCCAATCAGCCCCAGCATTTT. Protein: CASSLVSNQPQHF.

The CDR3 nucleotides read TGTGCCAGCAGTGAAAAGGTCTCCTACGAGCAGTACTTC. Translating gives CASSEKVSYEQYF. The rearrangement links TRBV6-1 to TRBJ2-7; D gene unclear. This CDR3 has 13 residues. Germline-derived CDR1 and CDR2 are MNHNS and SASEGT. The germline V and J ends were trimmed by 2 bases and 0 bases, with 5 bases remaining between them.

DNA of the CDR3: TGTGCCAGCAGCTTGCCAGGGAACTATGGCTACACCTTC. It encodes CASSLPGNYGYTF. The chain has TRBV5-6 and TRBJ1-2, with a possible D match to TRBD1 (5 bases). There are 13 residues in the CDR3. Trimming pared 1 base from V and 2 bases from J, leaving 6 bases between. Per the germline V gene, CDR1 is SGHDT and CDR2 is YYEEEE.

This clone was found a few times. The chain combines TRBV25-1 with TRBJ1-2, with D hard to call. Trimming left V 5 bases short and J 5 bases short, with 12 bases between. CDR1 is MGHDK, CDR2 SYGVNS, per germline. The CDR3 consists of 13 residues. The CDR3 coding sequence is TGTGCCAGCAGTACTCCGGGTCTTTATGGCTACACCTTC. Translation: CASSTPGLYGYTF.

The chain is built from TRBV7-9 and TRBJ1-5; 7 bases fit TRBD1. The V and J ends lost 5 bases and 7 bases, in that order; junction bases with no gene match: 8. Germline V gene data show CDR1 as SEHNR and CDR2 as FQNEAQ (reference sequence). This CDR3 comprises 14 residues. CDR3 protein: CASSPDRVVQPQHF. The CDR3 region has the DNA TGTGCCAGCAGCCCTGACAGGGTGGTCCAGCCCCAGCATTTT.

This chain connects TRBV29-1 to TRBJ2-5; D is possibly TRBD1 or TRBD2 (5 bases each). The J call is in doubt because the DNA end fits TRBJ2-7 better. The CDR3 loop spans 13 amino acids. Germline lookup yields CDR1 SQVTM and CDR2 ANQGSEA. CDR3 protein: CSVDQGKGSEQYF. Written as DNA, the CDR3 is TGCAGCGTCGACCAGGGTAAGGGGAGCGAGCAGTACTTC.

The chain combines TRBV6-1 with TRBJ2-7; no clear D gene. Per the germline V gene, CDR1 is MNHNS and CDR2 is SASEGT. Trimming shortened V by 3 bases and J by 3 bases, and 9 bases separated the two germline ends. This CDR3 region has 13 residues. The CDR3 protein is CASSEPELYEQYF. The CDR3 coding sequence is TGTGCCAGCAGTGAGCCCGAGCTCTACGAGCAGTACTTC.

This clone was observed a single time. The chain combines TRBV30 with TRBJ2-5; perhaps TRBD2 as D (6 bases). The CDR3 spans 12 residues. Trimming cost V 3 bases and J 1 base, with 6 bases left between them. The germline CDR1 and CDR2 sequences are GTSNPN and SVGIG (reference sequence). CDR3 region: CAWSGGQETQYF. The CDR3 coding sequence is TGTGCCTGGAGCGGGGGCCAAGAGACCCAGTACTTC.

The rearrangement links TRBV9 to TRBJ2-2; 11 nucleotides agree with TRBD2. V dropped 6 bases and J dropped 2; count of bases not matched to a gene: 3. The CDR3 runs 15 residues. Germline lookup yields CDR1 SGDLS and CDR2 YYNGEE. The CDR3 reads CASTLAGGNTGELFF. The CDR3 DNA is TGTGCCAGCACCCTAGCGGGGGGAAACACCGGGGAGCTGTTTTTT.

The gene calls are TRBV2 and TRBJ1-2, with D possibly matching TRBD1 (5 bases). The CDR3 extends over 14 amino acids. The germline V gene encodes CDR1 SNHLY and CDR2 FYNNEI. Trimming left V 2 bases short and J 1 base short, with 8 bases between. The CDR3 is CASSEFRVNYGYTF. CDR3 nucleotide sequence: TGTGCCAGCAGTGAATTCAGGGTTAACTATGGCTACACCTTC.

V and J are TRBV27 and TRBJ2-3; no definite D call. Germline-derived CDR1 and CDR2 are MNHEY and SMNVEV (reference sequence). The CDR3 totals 11 residues. Trimming left V 4 bases short and J 7 bases short, with 6 bases between. The CDR3 is CASSSLYTQYF. The CDR3 coding sequence is TGTGCCAGCAGTTCCCTATATACGCAGTATTTT.

The rearrangement joins TRBV5-1 to TRBJ2-7; D could derive from TRBD1 or TRBD2 (5 bases each). The CDR3 sequence is 14 residues long. Germline-derived CDR1 and CDR2 are SGHRS and YFSETQ. V lost 6 bases and J 2 bases, leaving 15 bases between the germline ends. The CDR3 spells CASTPGTGPYEQYF. The CDR3 DNA sequence: TGCGCCAGCACCCCCGGGACGGGCCCCTACGAGCAGTACTTC.

This clone turned up a few times. The chain has TRBV18 and TRBJ2-5, with D maybe TRBD1 (6 bases). Trimming cost V 2 bases and J 2 bases, with 6 bases left between them. The CDR3 consists of 13 residues. Germline assignment: CDR1 KGHSH and CDR2 LQKENI. CDR3 amino acids: CASSPGQQETQYF. The CDR3 region has the DNA TGTGCCAGCTCACCAGGACAGCAAGAGACCCAGTACTTC.

The rearrangement joins TRBV11-3 to TRBJ2-5; weak D call: TRBD1 (6 bases). The length of the CDR3 is 15 residues. Germline assignment: CDR1 SGHNT and CDR2 YENEEA. V lost 5 bases and J lost 0, with 13 bases in between. The CDR3 is CASSVGTTYQETQYF. For the CDR3, the DNA is TGTGCCAGCAGCGTTGGGACAACTTACCAAGAGACCCAGTACTTC.

Concerning this clone itself: The sample holds other DNA sequences that translate to the same CDR3. The chain joins TRBV7-3 to TRBJ1-1; D not certain. The CDR3 is 13 residues long. CDR1 SGHTA and CDR2 FQGTGA come from the germline V gene. The ends were cut back, 0 bases at V and 4 bases at J, with 6 bases in the middle. The DNA for the CDR3 is TGTGCCAGCAGCTTAACTCGGGGCACTGAAGCTTTCTTT. Protein product: CASSLTRGTEAFF.

The rearrangement uses TRBV9 and TRBJ2-5, with 12 bases that match TRBD2. Germline loops: CDR1 SGDLS, CDR2 YYNGEE. Trimming at V came to 5 bases and at J to 2 bases, leaving 4 bases not matched to a gene. The CDR3 has 15 amino acids. CDR3 DNA sequence: TGTGCCAGCAGTCGACTAGCGGGGGTACAAGAGACCCAGTACTTC. It is translated as CASSRLAGVQETQYF.

The rearrangement uses TRBV7-8 and TRBJ2-7; 9 nucleotides line up with TRBD1. The length of the CDR3 is 15 residues. The V segment lost 5 bases and the J segment 2 bases; nucleotides outside the gene matches: 7. CDR1 and CDR2 (germline): SGHVS, FQNEAQ. CDR3 coding DNA: TGTGCCAGCAGCCTCAGTGGGACAGGGACCTACGAGCAGTACTTC. It codes for CASSLSGTGTYEQYF.

The chain carries TRBV4-2 and TRBJ1-5; perhaps TRBD1 as D (5 bases). V dropped 3 bases and J dropped 4 bases, with 7 bases sitting between them. CDR3 length equals 13 residues. Germline V gives CDR1 LGHNA, CDR2 YNFKEQ. The CDR3 region has the DNA TGTGCCAGCAGCCAGGGGGGTAATCAGCCCCAGCATTTT. The encoded protein is CASSQGGNQPQHF.

This clone was counted once. The same CDR3 arises from other DNA sequences in this sample as well. The chain carries TRBV2 and TRBJ1-2, with 8 positions matching TRBD1. The CDR3 is 13 amino acids. The V gene end was trimmed by 4 bases and the J gene end by 4 bases; junction bases not matched to a gene: 2. Germline CDR1 is SNHLY and CDR2 is FYNNEI. CDR3 loop: CASSADRVYGYTF. The DNA for the CDR3 is TGTGCCAGCAGTGCGGACAGGGTCTATGGCTACACCTTC.

The chain employs TRBV15 and TRBJ1-1; unclear D gene. The CDR3 spans 13 residues. Between the trimmed V and J ends, which lost 3 bases and 3 bases, there was a span of 8 bases. The germline gives CDR1 LNHNV, CDR2 YYDKDF (reference sequence). CDR3 amino acids: CATSSRGDTEAFF. The DNA for the CDR3 is TGTGCCACCAGCAGTCGGGGTGACACTGAAGCTTTCTTT.

The V call is TRBV18, the J call TRBJ2-2, with 8 bases that match TRBD1. V was pared by 2 bases and J by 4 bases, with 9 bases of the junction left unmatched. The CDR3 is 17 residues long. CDR1 is KGHSH and CDR2 is LQKENI in the germline V gene. CDR3 loop: CASSPSSGQVLTGELFF. The CDR3 DNA follows: TGTGCCAGCTCACCATCATCGGGACAGGTCCTCACCGGGGAGCTGTTTTTT. The whole variable domain, remainder taken from reference TRBV18 and TRBJ2-2, is NAGVMQNPRHLVRRRGQEARLRCSPMKGHSHVYWYRQLPEEGLKFMVYLQKENIIDESGMPKERFSAEFPKEGPSILRIQQVVRGDSAAYFCASSPSSGQVLTGELFFGEGSRLTVL.

Comment on this clone: The germline gene is not matched at one end of the junction; a read error may be the cause. This chain joins TRBV13 and TRBJ2-3; TRBD1 matches at 10 bases. Per germline, CDR1 PRHDT and CDR2 FYEKMQ (reference sequence). The CDR3 has 18 amino acids. The CDR3 bases are TGTGCCAGCAGCGTAGGGACAGGGGCTCGCGTCAGGACAGATACGCAGTATTTT. Translation: CASSVGTGARVRTDTQYF.

The gene calls are TRBV6-5 and TRBJ1-4; D is uncertain. This CDR3 comprises 16 residues. The V and J ends lost 0 bases and 0 bases respectively, with 8 bases between them. Germline CDR1 and CDR2: MNHEY and SVGAGI. The chain's CDR3 is CASSYSETATNEKLFF. DNA for the CDR3: TGTGCCAGCAGTTACTCAGAGACCGCAACTAATGAAAAACTGTTTTTT.

This rearrangement joins TRBV30 to TRBJ1-1; weak D call: TRBD1 (6 bases). The CDR3 contains 15 residues. Trimming took off 0 bases at V and 6 bases at J, with 17 bases between the two ends. Looked up from germline, CDR1 is GTSNPN and CDR2 is SVGIG (reference sequence). CDR3 coding DNA: TGTGCCTGGAGTGTGAAAAGGGTTGGGGGCGCTGAAGCTTTCTTT. This gives the protein CAWSVKRVGGAEAFF. The whole variable domain, filled in from reference TRBV30 and TRBJ1-1, reads SQTIHQWPATLVQPVGSPLSLECTVEGTSNPNLYWYRQAAGRGLQLLFYSVGIGQISSEVPQNLSASRPQDRQFILSSKKLLLSDSGFYLCAWSVKRVGGAEAFFGQGTRLTVV.

V is TRBV29-1 and J is TRBJ2-2; 13 nucleotides agree with TRBD2. The CDR3 covers 20 residues. Germline trimming cut 7 bases from V and 2 bases from J; bases unmatched to any gene: 19. CDR1 SQVTM and CDR2 ANQGSEA come from the germline V gene. The CDR3 DNA is TGCAGCGCCCTAGGGGCTCGACTAGCGGGGGGTTTTCGCAACACCGGGGAGCTGTTTTTT. Protein: CSALGARLAGGFRNTGELFF.

This chain joins TRBV30 and TRBJ1-5, with TRBD1 identical over 7 bases. With 2 bases clipped from V and 5 bases from J, the junction kept 6 bases outside the gene matches. CDR3 size: 14 residues. Germline V gene lookup returns CDR1 GTSNPN and CDR2 SVGIG (reference sequence). The CDR3 DNA follows: TGTGCCTGGAGTTCAGGGCAGGGGGATCAGCCCCAGCATTTT. As protein: CAWSSGQGDQPQHF.

This clone was picked up a small number of times. The rearrangement links TRBV29-1 to TRBJ2-1; maybe TRBD2 (6 bases). CDR1 and CDR2 from the germline V gene are SQVTM and ANQGSEA. The CDR3 is made up of 15 amino acids. V lost 7 bases and J lost 5, with 21 bases in between. Written as DNA, the CDR3 is TGCAGCGGCCTGGGGTCCGAGGGGAGGCACAATGAGCAGTTCTTC. Residues: CSGLGSEGRHNEQFF.

There are a few counts of this clone. V usage is TRBV29-1 and J usage is TRBJ1-4; D is perhaps TRBD1 (5 bases). The CDR3 loop spans 14 amino acids. Germline CDR1 and CDR2: SQVTM and ANQGSEA. V lost 6 bases and J lost 0, with 11 bases in between. The CDR3 nucleotides read TGCAGCGTAAGGGGACCTGCAACTAATGAAAAACTGTTTTTT. Encoded protein: CSVRGPATNEKLFF.